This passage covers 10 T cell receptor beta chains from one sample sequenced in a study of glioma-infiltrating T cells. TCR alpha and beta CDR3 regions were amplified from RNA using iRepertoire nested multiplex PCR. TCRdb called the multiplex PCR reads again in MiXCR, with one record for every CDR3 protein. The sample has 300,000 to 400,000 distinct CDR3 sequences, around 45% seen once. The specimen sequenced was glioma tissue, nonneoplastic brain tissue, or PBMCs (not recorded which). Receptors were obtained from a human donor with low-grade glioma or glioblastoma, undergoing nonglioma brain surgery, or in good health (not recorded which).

In nucleotides, the CDR3 is TGTGCCAGCAGGGACCCTCCAGGGTCGTGGACTGAAGCTTTCTTT. Translating gives CASRDPPGSWTEAFF. The chain joins TRBV6-1 to TRBJ1-1, with a possible D match to TRBD1 (5 bases). The CDR3 length is 15 residues. Trimming stripped 6 bases from V and 5 bases from J, with 19 bases between. Germline V gives CDR1 MNHNS, CDR2 SASEGT.

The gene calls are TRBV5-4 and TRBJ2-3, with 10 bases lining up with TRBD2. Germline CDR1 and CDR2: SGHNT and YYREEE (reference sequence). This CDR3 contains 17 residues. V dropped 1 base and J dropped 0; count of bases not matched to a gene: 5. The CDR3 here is CASSLSLAGVSTDTQYF. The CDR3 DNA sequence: TGTGCCAGCAGCTTGTCGCTAGCGGGAGTCAGCACAGATACGCAGTATTTT.

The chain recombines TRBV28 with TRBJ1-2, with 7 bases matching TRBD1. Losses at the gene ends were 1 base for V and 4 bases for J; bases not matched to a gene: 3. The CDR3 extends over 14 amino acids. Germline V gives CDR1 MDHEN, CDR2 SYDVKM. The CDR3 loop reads CASSLSSGGYGYTF. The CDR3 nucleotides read TGTGCCAGCAGTTTATCCTCAGGGGGCTATGGCTACACCTTC.

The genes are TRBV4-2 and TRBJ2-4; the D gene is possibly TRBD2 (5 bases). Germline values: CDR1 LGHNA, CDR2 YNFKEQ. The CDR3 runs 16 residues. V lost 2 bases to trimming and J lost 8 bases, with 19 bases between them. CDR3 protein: CASSQPPGRGSDIQYF. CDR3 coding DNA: TGTGCCAGCAGCCAACCCCCCGGCCGCGGTAGCGACATTCAGTACTTC.

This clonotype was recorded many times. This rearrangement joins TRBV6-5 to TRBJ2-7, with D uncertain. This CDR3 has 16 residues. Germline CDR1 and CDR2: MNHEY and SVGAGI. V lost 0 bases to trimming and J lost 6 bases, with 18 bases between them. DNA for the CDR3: TGTGCCAGCAGTTACTCGAGGTACAGTCTCGTTGGCGAGCAGTACTTC. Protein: CASSYSRYSLVGEQYF.

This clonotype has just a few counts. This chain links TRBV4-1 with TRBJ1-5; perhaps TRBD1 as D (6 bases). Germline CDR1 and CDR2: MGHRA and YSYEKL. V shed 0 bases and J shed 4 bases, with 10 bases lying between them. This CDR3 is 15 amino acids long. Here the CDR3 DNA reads TGCGCCAGCAGCCAAGACAAGGGGGGAAATCAGCCCCAGCATTTT. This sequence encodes CASSQDKGGNQPQHF.

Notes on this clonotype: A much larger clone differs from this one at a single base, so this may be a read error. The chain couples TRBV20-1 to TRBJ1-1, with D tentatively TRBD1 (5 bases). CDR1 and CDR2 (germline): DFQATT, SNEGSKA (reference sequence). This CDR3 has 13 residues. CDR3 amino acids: CCARRDPNTEAFF. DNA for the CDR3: TGCTGTGCTAGGAGGGACCCGAACACTGAAGCTTTCTTT.

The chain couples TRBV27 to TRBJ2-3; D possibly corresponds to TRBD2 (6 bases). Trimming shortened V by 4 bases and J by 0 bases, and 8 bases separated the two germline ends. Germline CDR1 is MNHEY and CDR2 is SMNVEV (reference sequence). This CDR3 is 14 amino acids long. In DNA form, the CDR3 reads TGTGCCAGCAGTTCACGGGGGAGCACAGATACGCAGTATTTT. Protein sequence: CASSSRGSTDTQYF.

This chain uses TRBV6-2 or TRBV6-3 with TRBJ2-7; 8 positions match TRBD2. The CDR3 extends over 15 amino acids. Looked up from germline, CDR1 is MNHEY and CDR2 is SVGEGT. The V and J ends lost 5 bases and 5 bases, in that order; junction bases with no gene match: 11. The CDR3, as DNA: TGTGCCAGCAGTGTGTTTTTTTCGACTAGCGACGAGCAGTACTTC. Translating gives CASSVFFSTSDEQYF.

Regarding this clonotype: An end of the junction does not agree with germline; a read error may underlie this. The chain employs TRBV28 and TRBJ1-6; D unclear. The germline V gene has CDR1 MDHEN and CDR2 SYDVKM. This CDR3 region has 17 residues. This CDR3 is CASSFWRKSSYDSPLHF. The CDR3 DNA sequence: TGTGCCAGCAGTTTCTGGCGGAAGAGCTCCTATGATTCACCCCTCCACTTT.